The clone carrying this T cell receptor (beta chain) was recorded once. The data belong to a study of blood T cell repertoires in COVID-19. Study-level background: T cells, B-cell-depleted T cells, or PBMCs supplied cDNA or gDNA.

This table comes from immunoSEQ multiplex PCR, and its TCRdb copy is limited to in-frame clones, with some not included. This sample has around 68,000 clones, with about nine tenths found just once. The receptor was isolated from a man between 45 and 60 years old with active COVID-19. The sequenced sample was peripheral blood.

The CDR3 DNA reads as TGTGCCAGCAGCCCAAGACAGGGCGGTGAAGCTTTCTTT. This sequence encodes CASSPRQGGEAFF. The rearrangement uses TRBV11-3 and TRBJ1-1, with TRBD1 matching 7 bases. J gave up 7 bases and V 5 bases, and 7 bases lay outside the gene matches. This CDR3 spans 13 amino acids. The germline gives CDR1 SGHNT, CDR2 YENEEA.